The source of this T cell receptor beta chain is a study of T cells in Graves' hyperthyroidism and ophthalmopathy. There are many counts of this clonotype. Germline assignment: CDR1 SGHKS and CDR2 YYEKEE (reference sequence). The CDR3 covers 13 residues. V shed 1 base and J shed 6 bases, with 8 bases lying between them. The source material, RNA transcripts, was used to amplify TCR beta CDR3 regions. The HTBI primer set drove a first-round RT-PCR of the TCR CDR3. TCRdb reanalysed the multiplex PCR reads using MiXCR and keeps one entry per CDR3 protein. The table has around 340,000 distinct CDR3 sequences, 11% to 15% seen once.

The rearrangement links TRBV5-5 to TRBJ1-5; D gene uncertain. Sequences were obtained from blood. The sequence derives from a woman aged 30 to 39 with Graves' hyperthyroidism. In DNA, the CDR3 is TGTGCCAGCAGCTTGTCAGAAAGTCAGCCCCAGCATTTT. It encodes CASSLSESQPQHF.